This passage covers 21 T cell receptor beta chains from one sample sequenced in a study of blood T cell repertoires in COVID-19. Repertoires were generated with immunoSEQ multiplex PCR, while TCRdb's copy carries only in-frame clones and drops some. Of about 200,000 clones listed, roughly four fifths are singletons. Sample: PBMCs or T cells enriched from blood (not recorded which). The receptor set was obtained from a man aged 35 to 55 who had recovered from COVID-19.

CDR3 sequence reads: CASSPRRAPTDTQYF. DNA for the CDR3: TGTGCCAGCAGCCCGAGGCGGGCCCCAACAGATACGCAGTATTTT. The genes are TRBV7-3 and TRBJ2-3; possible D gene TRBD2, 5 bases. The CDR3 extends over 15 amino acids. With 5 bases removed from V and 3 bases from J, the gap between germline ends came to 15 bases. Germline V gene sequence: CDR1 SGHTA, CDR2 FQGTGA.

This clone has just a few counts. The J gene is TRBJ2-1, the V gene TRBV5-1, with TRBD2 matching 9 bases. The CDR3 has 16 amino acids. With V trimmed by 0 bases and J by 4 bases, 5 bases remained unmatched. Looked up from germline, CDR1 is SGHRS and CDR2 is YFSETQ. CDR3: CASSLAAGGPYNEQFF. CDR3 bases: TGCGCCAGCAGCTTGGCCGCGGGAGGGCCTTACAATGAGCAGTTCTTC.

The CDR3 DNA reads TGCAGCGTTCTAATAGGGGGCATCGGGTCTGAAGCTTTCTTT. Its translation: CSVLIGGIGSEAFF. The chain has TRBV29-1 and TRBJ1-1; 7 bases agree with TRBD1. The junction had 12 bases not matched to a gene; V was cut back by 5 bases and J by 6 bases. This CDR3 is built from 14 residues. Germline lookup yields CDR1 SQVTM and CDR2 ANQGSEA.

This chain uses TRBV27 with TRBJ1-1, with D uncertain. This CDR3 has 16 amino acids. V was trimmed by 3 bases and J by 0 bases, leaving 14 bases between them. Germline CDR1 reads MNHEY; CDR2 reads SMNVEV (reference sequence). CDR3 sequence (DNA): TGTGCCAGCAGTTTCACGCCAGGCTTAATGAACACTGAAGCTTTCTTT. Protein: CASSFTPGLMNTEAFF.

This clone was seen only a few times. This sequence joins TRBV3-1 (or the pseudogene TRBV3-2) and TRBJ2-7; no definite D call. Germline V gene data show CDR1 as LGHDT and CDR2 as YNNKEL (reference sequence). The CDR3 contains 16 residues. The V gene lost 0 bases and the J gene lost 6 bases, with 18 bases spanning the gap. CDR3 nucleotides: TGTGCCAGCAGCCAAGATATCATCCAAAATTCGGGCGAGCAGTACTTC. This translates into CASSQDIIQNSGEQYF.

The rearrangement uses TRBV5-1 and TRBJ2-1; 13 bases map to TRBD2. Germline CDR1 SGHRS, CDR2 YFSETQ. The CDR3 totals 15 residues. V trimming: 2 bases; J trimming: 8 bases; junction bases outside the gene matches: 4. The CDR3 region has the DNA TGCGCCAGCAGCTTCGGGACTAGCGGGAACGATGAGCAGTTCTTC. Its protein product is CASSFGTSGNDEQFF.

This clone was counted a few times. The rearrangement links TRBV21-1 to TRBJ1-4. TRBV21-1 is termed a pseudogene. The CDR3 is 11 residues long. Written as DNA, the CDR3 is TGTGCCAGGCCCGGTAATGAAAAACTGTTTTTT. It encodes CARPGNEKLFF.

This clone has only one observation. The chain has TRBV10-3 and TRBJ2-5; D remains ambiguous. Germline V lookup: CDR1 ENHRY, CDR2 SYGVKD. Deletions cut 3 bases from V and 3 bases from J, with 8 bases between. The CDR3 contains 13 residues. The CDR3 loop reads CAISEAMEETQYF. In DNA form, the CDR3 reads TGTGCCATCAGTGAAGCCATGGAAGAGACCCAGTACTTC.

This chain links TRBV7-9 with TRBJ1-6; D is possibly TRBD1 (6 bases). This CDR3 has 14 residues. Trimming pared 3 bases from V and 15 bases from J, leaving 18 bases between. Germline V lookup: CDR1 SEHNR, CDR2 FQNEAQ (reference sequence). CDR3 DNA: TGTGCCAGCAGCTTCGGACAGTACCCTCTGAACCTCCACTTT. This translates into CASSFGQYPLNLHF.

The chain is built from TRBV9 and TRBJ2-3; the match to TRBD2 covers 7 bases. Losses at the gene ends were 0 bases for V and 6 bases for J; bases not matched to a gene: 7. This CDR3 spans 15 amino acids. Germline-derived CDR1 and CDR2 are SGDLS and YYNGEE. CDR3 sequence reads: CASSVGGGRADTQYF. For the CDR3, the DNA is TGTGCCAGCAGCGTAGGTGGCGGGAGAGCGGATACGCAGTATTTT.

This clone was seen only once. The chain links TRBV12-3 or TRBV12-4 to TRBJ2-1; perhaps TRBD1 as D (6 bases). Trimming pared 2 bases from V and 9 bases from J, leaving 11 bases between. The CDR3 is 13 amino acids. The CDR3, as DNA: TGTGCCAGCAGTTTATTACAGGGCAGTGAGCAGTTCTTC. Its translation is CASSLLQGSEQFF.

V is TRBV11-3 and J is TRBJ2-7, with D possibly being TRBD2 (6 bases). The CDR3 has 15 residues. CDR1 is SGHNT and CDR2 is YENEEA in the germline V gene. Trimming took off 0 bases at V and 3 bases at J, with 12 bases between the two ends. Written as DNA, the CDR3 is TGTGCCAGCAGCTTAGATAGTTCGGGAGTCTACGAGCAGTACTTC. The encoded protein is CASSLDSSGVYEQYF.

The chain carries TRBV6-6 and TRBJ1-5; D uncertain. Germline CDR1 is MNHNY and CDR2 is SVGAGI (reference sequence). The CDR3 length is 13 residues. V lost 4 bases to trimming and J lost 0 bases, with 4 bases between them. CDR3 region: CASSSYSNQPQHF. DNA of the CDR3: TGTGCCAGCAGTTCCTATAGCAATCAGCCCCAGCATTTT.

The chain recombines TRBV28 with TRBJ2-1; D ambiguous. V lost 5 bases, J lost 0 bases, and 17 bases lay in between. CDR1 is MDHEN, CDR2 SYDVKM, per germline. This CDR3 is built from 17 residues. The CDR3 region has the DNA TGTGCCAGCAGTCCCTCCTTCGGCGACACCTCCTACAATGAGCAGTTCTTC. It specifies CASSPSFGDTSYNEQFF.

CDR3 nucleotides: TGTGCCAGCAGTTTATACACCAGCGGGATTTACAATGAGCAGTTCTTC. Its protein product is CASSLYTSGIYNEQFF. The V and J genes are TRBV28 and TRBJ2-1; 7 bases fit TRBD2. V dropped 1 base and J dropped 4; count of bases not matched to a gene: 7. This CDR3 contains 16 residues. The germline V gene encodes CDR1 MDHEN and CDR2 SYDVKM.

This clone was counted a single time. This rearrangement joins TRBV18 to TRBJ2-7; TRBD2 is a possible D gene (5 bases). The V end was cut by 4 bases, the J end by 2 bases, with 9 bases between. CDR1 is KGHSH and CDR2 is LQKENI in the germline V gene. The CDR3 has 13 amino acids. For the CDR3, the DNA is TGTGCCAGCTCACGCGAGGGCACCTACGAGCAGTACGTC. Translated, it gives CASSREGTYEQYV.

This clone was seen a single time. The chain recombines TRBV27 with TRBJ1-2, with a possible D match to TRBD1 (5 bases). The germline V and J ends were trimmed by 6 bases and 4 bases, with 18 bases remaining between them. The CDR3 has 15 amino acids. The germline V gene encodes CDR1 MNHEY and CDR2 SMNVEV (reference sequence). The DNA of the CDR3 is TGTGCCAGCAGGCTTAATCCGGGGGGAGTCTATGGCTACACCTTC. Amino acid sequence: CASRLNPGGVYGYTF.

The rearrangement uses TRBV28 and TRBJ1-2; D is unclear. The germline gives CDR1 MDHEN, CDR2 SYDVKM. The V and J ends lost 6 bases and 3 bases respectively, with 8 bases between them. The CDR3 length is 12 residues. For the CDR3, the DNA is TGTGCCAGCAGCCGGGTGGACTATGGCTACACCTTC. It yields the protein CASSRVDYGYTF.

CDR3 region: CASSLAETAQPQHF. DNA for the CDR3: TGTGCCAGCAGTTTAGCGGAAACTGCGCAGCCCCAGCATTTT. The chain combines TRBV28 with TRBJ1-5; D is undetermined. Per the germline V gene, CDR1 is MDHEN and CDR2 is SYDVKM. This CDR3 has 14 amino acids. V was clipped by 2 bases and J by 7 bases, with 12 bases between them.

V gene TRBV6-5 combines with J gene TRBJ2-7, with 10 bases fitting TRBD2. J was trimmed by 5 bases and V by 6 bases; bases with no gene match: 4. CDR1 MNHEY and CDR2 SVGAGI come from the germline V gene. The CDR3 is 13 residues long. In DNA, the CDR3 is TGTGCCAGCAGCCTAGCGGGAGAGGACGAGCAGTACTTC. Amino acid sequence: CASSLAGEDEQYF.

The chain combines TRBV25-1 with TRBJ1-1, with 8 bases identical to TRBD1. This CDR3 region has 15 residues. Germline loops: CDR1 MGHDK, CDR2 SYGVNS. V gave up 4 bases and J gave up 1 base; unmatched junction bases: 5. The CDR3 DNA reads as TGTGCCAGCAGTGCCACGGACAGGGCGAACACTGAAGCTTTCTTT. This translates into CASSATDRANTEAFF.